This section outlines one T cell receptor (beta chain) sequence together with its context. No antigen is known for it. This sample stems from a study of cytomegalovirus exposure and HLA in healthy donors. The study, taken as a whole, reports: Other equally common chains were less clonally expanded than HLA-associated TCR beta chains, a later analysis showed. For TCR beta chains, V- and J-gene trimming was later linked to a missense DCLRE1C variant.

In germline, CDR1 is SGHTS, CDR2 YDEGEE. CDR3 length: 14 residues. V lost 2 bases, J lost 7 bases, and 10 bases lay in between. Use of 60 Vbeta and 13 Jbeta primers characterized the PCR. Method: immunoSEQ multiplex PCR; TCRdb's copy keeps in-frame clones and lacks some. There are more than 75,000 clones in the sample; 84% occur only once, and around 5.6% lies in the top ten. The material sequenced was PBMCs. The chain links TRBV5-8 to TRBJ1-6; D possibly corresponds to TRBD1 (6 bases). This clonotype originated in a woman under 30 in good health and CMV-seropositive. In DNA, the CDR3 is TGTGCCAGCAGCTTACAAACAGGGAATTCACCCCTCCACTTT. Translation gives CASSLQTGNSPLHF.